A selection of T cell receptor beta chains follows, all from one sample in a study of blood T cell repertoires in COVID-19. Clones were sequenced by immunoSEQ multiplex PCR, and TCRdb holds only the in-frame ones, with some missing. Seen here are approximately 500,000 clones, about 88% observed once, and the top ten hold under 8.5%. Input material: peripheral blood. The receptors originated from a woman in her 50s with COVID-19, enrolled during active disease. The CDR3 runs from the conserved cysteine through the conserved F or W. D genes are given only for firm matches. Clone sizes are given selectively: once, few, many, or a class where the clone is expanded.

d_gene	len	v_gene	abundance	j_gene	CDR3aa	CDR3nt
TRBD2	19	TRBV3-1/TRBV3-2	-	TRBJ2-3	CASSRPWTSGGLGTDTQYF	TGTGCCAGCAGCCGACCCTGGACTAGCGGGGGGCTAGGCACAGATACGCAGTATTTT
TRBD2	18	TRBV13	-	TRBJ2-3	CASSDTTSGEVSTDTQYF	TGTGCCAGCAGCGACACGACTAGCGGGGAGGTTAGCACAGATACGCAGTATTTT
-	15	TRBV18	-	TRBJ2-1	CATLAGQAKAHEQFF	TGTGCCACGCTAGCGGGACAGGCGAAAGCCCATGAGCAGTTCTTC
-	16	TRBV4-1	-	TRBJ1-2	CASSQLSTYPTYGYTF	TGCGCCAGCAGCCAGTTGTCAACTTACCCCACCTATGGCTACACCTTC
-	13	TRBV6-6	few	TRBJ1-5	CASSYAGKQPQHF	TGTGCCAGCAGTTACGCAGGGAAGCAGCCCCAGCATTTT
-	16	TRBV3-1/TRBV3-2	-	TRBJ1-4	CASSHRGHGTNEKLFF	TGTGCCAGCAGCCACAGAGGGCATGGGACTAATGAAAAACTGTTTTTT
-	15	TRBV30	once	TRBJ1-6	CAWSRSGTATSPLHF	TGTGCCTGGAGTCGATCGGGGACTGCTACTTCACCCCTCCACTTT
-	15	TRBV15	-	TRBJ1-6	CATSRDQGGNSPLHF	TGTGCCACCAGCAGAGATCAGGGCGGTAATTCACCCCTCCACTTT
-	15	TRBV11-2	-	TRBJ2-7	CASSLLSGTSYEQYF	TGTGCCAGCAGCTTACTGTCCGGGACTTCCTACGAGCAGTACTTC
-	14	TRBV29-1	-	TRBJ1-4	CSVAGRAGNEKLFF	TGCAGCGTTGCCGGGAGGGCAGGGAATGAAAAACTGTTTTTT
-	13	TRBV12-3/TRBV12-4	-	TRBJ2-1	CASSLTTGYEQFF	TGTGCCAGCAGTTTAACCACAGGGTATGAGCAGTTCTTC
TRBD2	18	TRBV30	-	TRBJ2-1	CAWSPGGGKHFSYNEQFF	TGTGCCTGGAGTCCGGGGGGGGGCAAACACTTCTCCTACAATGAGCAGTTCTTC
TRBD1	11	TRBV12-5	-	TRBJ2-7	CASGWDSEQYF	TGTGCTAGTGGTTGGGACAGTGAGCAGTACTTC
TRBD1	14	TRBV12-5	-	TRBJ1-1	CASGFQGASAEAFF	TGTGCTAGTGGTTTCCAGGGGGCAAGCGCTGAAGCTTTCTTT
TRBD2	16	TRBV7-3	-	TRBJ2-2	CASSHLGTSETGELFF	TGTGCCAGCAGCCACCTCGGGACTAGCGAAACCGGGGAGCTGTTTTTT
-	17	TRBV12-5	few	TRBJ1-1	CASGLIPTGLLGTEAFF	TGTGCTAGTGGTTTGATCCCGACAGGTCTGCTCGGGACTGAAGCTTTCTTT
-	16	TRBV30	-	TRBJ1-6	CAWGDTPGRRGSPLHF	TGTGCCTGGGGAGACACACCGGGCAGGAGGGGTTCACCCCTCCACTTT
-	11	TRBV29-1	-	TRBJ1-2	CSVGQDYGYTF	TGCAGCGTTGGACAGGACTATGGCTACACCTTC
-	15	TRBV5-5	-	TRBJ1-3	CASSSDWTEGNTIYF	TGTGCCAGCAGCTCGGATTGGACAGAAGGAAACACCATATATTTT
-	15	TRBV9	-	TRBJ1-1	CASSAAGGRLAEAFF	TGTGCCAGCAGCGCCGCGGGGGGGCGCTTGGCTGAAGCTTTCTTT
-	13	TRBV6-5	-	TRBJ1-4	CASSPPRGEKLFF	TGTGCCAGCAGTCCCCCCCGAGGTGAAAAACTGTTTTTT
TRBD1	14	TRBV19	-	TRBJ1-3	CASSITGQGNTIYF	TGTGCCAGTAGTATAACTGGACAGGGTAACACCATATATTTT
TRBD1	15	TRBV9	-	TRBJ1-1	CASSAGTGLVTEAFF	TGTGCCAGCAGCGCGGGGACAGGCCTAGTCACTGAAGCTTTCTTT
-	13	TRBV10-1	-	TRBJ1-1	CASSPGTYTEAFF	TGCGCCAGCAGTCCCGGGACATACACTGAAGCTTTCTTT
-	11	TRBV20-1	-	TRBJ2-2	CSVQGPGELFF	TGCAGTGTTCAGGGCCCCGGGGAGCTGTTTTTT
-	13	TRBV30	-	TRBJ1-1	CACYTGRNTEAFF	TGTGCCTGTTATACAGGGCGGAACACTGAAGCTTTCTTT
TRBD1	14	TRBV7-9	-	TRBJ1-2	CASSLVSGGYGYTF	TGTGCCAGCAGCTTAGTTTCAGGGGGCTATGGCTACACCTTC
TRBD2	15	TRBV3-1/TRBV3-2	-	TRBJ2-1	CASSPSGGTYNEQFF	TGTGCCAGCAGTCCGAGCGGGGGGACCTACAATGAGCAGTTCTTC
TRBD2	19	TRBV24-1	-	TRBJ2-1	CATSDPGTSGGVSYNEQFF	TGTGCCACCAGTGATCCCGGGACTAGCGGGGGGGTATCCTACAATGAGCAGTTCTTC
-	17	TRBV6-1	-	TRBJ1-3	CASSETPTGSAGNTIYF	TGTGCCAGCAGTGAAACCCCGACAGGCTCAGCTGGAAACACCATATATTTT
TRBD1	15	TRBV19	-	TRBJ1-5	CASSMWDSLHQPQHF	TGTGCCAGTAGTATGTGGGACAGCTTACATCAGCCCCAGCATTTT
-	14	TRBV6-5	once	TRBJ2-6	CASSSSYWANVLTF	TGTGCCAGCAGTTCCAGTTATTGGGCCAACGTCCTGACTTTC
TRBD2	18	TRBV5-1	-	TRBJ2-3	CASSLAPLQTSVADTQYF	TGCGCCAGCAGCTTGGCCCCGCTACAGACTAGCGTGGCAGATACGCAGTATTTT
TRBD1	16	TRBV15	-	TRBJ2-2	CATSRGDRTNTGELFF	TGTGCCACCAGCAGAGGGGACAGGACGAACACCGGGGAGCTGTTTTTT
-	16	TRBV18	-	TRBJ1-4	CASSPTSVATNEKLFF	TGTGCCAGCTCACCTACATCAGTTGCAACTAATGAAAAACTGTTTTTT
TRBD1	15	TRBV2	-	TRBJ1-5	CASGPDQGARQPQHF	TGTGCCAGCGGCCCCGATCAGGGGGCGCGACAGCCCCAGCATTTT
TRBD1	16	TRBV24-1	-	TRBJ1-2	CATSDSLYRGNYGYTF	TGTGCCACCAGTGACAGTTTATACAGGGGAAACTATGGCTACACCTTC
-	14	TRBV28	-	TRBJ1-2	CASSFGQGNYGYTF	TGTGCCAGCAGTTTTGGCCAGGGTAACTATGGCTACACCTTC
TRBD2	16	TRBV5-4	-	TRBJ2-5	CASSSRRGAMGETQYF	TGTGCCAGCAGCTCTCGGCGGGGGGCTATGGGAGAGACCCAGTACTTC
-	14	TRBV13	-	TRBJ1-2	CASSLGRIRGGYTF	TGTGCCAGCAGCTTAGGAAGGATTAGAGGGGGTTACACCTTC
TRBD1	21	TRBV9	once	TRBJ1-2	CASSGPLAGQGAINLNYGYTF	TGTGCCAGCAGCGGGCCCTTGGCGGGACAGGGGGCGATAAACCTTAACTATGGCTACACCTTC
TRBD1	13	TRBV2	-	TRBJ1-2	CASIPNRGWAGTF	TGTGCCAGCATACCGAACAGGGGATGGGCGGGGACCTTC
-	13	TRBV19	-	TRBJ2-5	CASKGGGQETQYF	TGTGCCAGCAAGGGGGGGGGACAAGAGACCCAGTACTTC
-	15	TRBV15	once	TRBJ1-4	CATSRDQGVGEKLFF	TGTGCCACCAGCAGAGATCAGGGTGTAGGTGAAAAACTGTTTTTT
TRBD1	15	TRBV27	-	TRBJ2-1	CASSKSGGSYNEQFF	TGTGCCAGCAGTAAGTCAGGGGGATCATACAATGAGCAGTTCTTC
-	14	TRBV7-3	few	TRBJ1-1	CASSLNAGNTEAFF	TGTGCCAGCAGCTTAAATGCAGGCAACACTGAAGCTTTCTTT
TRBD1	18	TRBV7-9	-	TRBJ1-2	CASSVIRDRVVRGYGYTF	TGTGCCAGCAGCGTTATCAGGGACAGGGTTGTGCGGGGCTATGGCTACACCTTC
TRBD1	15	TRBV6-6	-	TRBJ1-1	CASSRSGTGGTEAFF	TGTGCCAGCAGTCGATCCGGGACAGGGGGCACTGAAGCTTTCTTT
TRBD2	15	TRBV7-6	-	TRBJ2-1	CASSQRGDAFNEQFF	TGTGCCAGCAGCCAGCGGGGGGATGCATTCAATGAGCAGTTCTTC
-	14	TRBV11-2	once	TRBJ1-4	CASSVWPENEKLFF	TGTGCCAGCAGCGTTTGGCCGGAGAATGAAAAACTGTTTTTT
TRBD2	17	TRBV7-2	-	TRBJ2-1	CASSNGLAGGFYNEQFF	TGTGCCAGCAGCAACGGACTAGCGGGGGGGTTTTACAATGAGCAGTTCTTC
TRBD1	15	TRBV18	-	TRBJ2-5	CASSPSGGKRETQYF	TGTGCCAGCTCACCCTCAGGGGGTAAGCGGGAGACCCAGTACTTC
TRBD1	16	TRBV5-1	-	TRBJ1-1	CASNTNFGTGATEAFF	TGCGCCAGCAACACCAACTTCGGGACAGGGGCCACTGAAGCTTTCTTT
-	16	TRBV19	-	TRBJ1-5	CASSRRAGDSNQPQHF	TGTGCCAGTAGCCGGAGGGCCGGAGATAGCAATCAGCCCCAGCATTTT